The rows below give T cell receptor beta chains drawn from one sample of a study of cytomegalovirus exposure and HLA in healthy donors. Profiled with immunoSEQ multiplex PCR; TCRdb holds only in-frame clones, not every one. There are some 150,000 clones in the sample; approximately 79% occur only once, and less than 3% lies in the top ten. The specimen sequenced was PBMCs. The source of these receptors is a woman in her 30s in good health and CMV-seronegative. Each CDR3 is given with its conserved first and last residue. The D gene is left open where the match is weak. Clone size is shown for a subset of rows, as once, few, many or a class of expanded clone.

TRBJ1-3 TRBD1 TRBV29-1 NA TGCAGCGCTTCGACAGGGGCATTCGGAAACACCATATATTTT CSASTGAFGNTIYF
TRBJ2-5 NA TRBV9 NA TGTGCCAGCAGCGGCCAGGGGAACCTCCAAGAGACCCAGTACTTC CASSGQGNLQETQYF
TRBJ1-2 NA TRBV4-3 NA TGCGCCAGCAGCCAAGATCACGGTACCTATGGCTACACCTTC CASSQDHGTYGYTF
TRBJ2-4 NA TRBV2 NA TGTGCCAGCAGTGATGACCCCCCGGGGGCCAAAAACATTCAGTACTTC CASSDDPPGAKNIQYF
TRBJ2-7 NA TRBV9 NA TGTGCCAGCAGCGTATCCGGGGGATCCTACGAGCAGTACTTC CASSVSGGSYEQYF
TRBJ1-2 TRBD1 TRBV18 NA TGTGCCAGCTCACCGGGGACAGATAACTATGGCTACACCTTC CASSPGTDNYGYTF
TRBJ2-1 TRBD1 TRBV15 NA TGTGCCACCAGCAGAGAGGGGGGACAGGCTTACAATGAGCAGTTCTTC CATSREGGQAYNEQFF
TRBJ2-5 NA TRBV29-1 NA TGCAGCGTTGAAAGGCAGGGCTTAGAGACCCAGTACTTC CSVERQGLETQYF
TRBJ2-6 TRBD1 TRBV10-3 NA TGTGCCATCAGTGAACTGGGACAGCCAGGAGACGTCCTGACTTTC CAISELGQPGDVLTF
TRBJ2-3 NA TRBV2 NA TGTGCCAGCAGTGAGGGCAGGTTCAGGAGCACAGATACGCAGTATTTT CASSEGRFRSTDTQYF
TRBJ1-3 NA TRBV6-1 NA TGTGCCAGCAGCCAACAGGCATACTCTGGAAACACCATATATTTT CASSQQAYSGNTIYF
TRBJ2-1 TRBD2 TRBV29-1 NA TGCAGCGTTGAGGCATCGAGCGGGGGTGATTATGAGCAGTTCTTC CSVEASSGGDYEQFF
TRBJ1-2 NA TRBV19 NA TGTGCCAGTAGTCAGACCCTCCCAGGGGCGGATGGCTACACCTTC CASSQTLPGADGYTF
TRBJ2-5 NA TRBV7-8 NA TGTGCCAGCAGCCCCCCCGTCGAGACCCAGTACTTC CASSPPVETQYF
TRBJ1-4 NA TRBV6-6 NA TGTGCCAGCAGTTACTCCCTCGTTAAGGGAGTACTGTTTTTT CASSYSLVKGVLFF
TRBJ1-6 NA TRBV6-6 many TGTGCCTCATCCTACAGGGTACGGGATTCACCCCTCCACTTT CASSYRVRDSPLHF
TRBJ1-2 NA TRBV28 NA TGTGCCAGCAGTTTACTCGCCGGTATTTCCTCTGGCTACACCTTC CASSLLAGISSGYTF
TRBJ2-7 TRBD2 TRBV18 NA TGTGCCAGCTCAAGAACCGGGACTAGCGGCGAGCAGTACTTC CASSRTGTSGEQYF
TRBJ1-1 TRBD1 TRBV5-6 NA TGTGCCAGCAGCCCGGTGGGGGGACAGGGGGCAGACACTGAAGCTTTCTTT CASSPVGGQGADTEAFF
TRBJ2-3 NA TRBV19 NA TGTGCCAGTAGTCTTCAGTCTAGCACAGATACGCAGTATTTT CASSLQSSTDTQYF
TRBJ1-5 TRBD1 TRBV5-6 NA TGTGCCAGCAGCTGGTCCAGGGGGGCGGCGAGCAATCAGCCCCAGCATTTT CASSWSRGAASNQPQHF
TRBJ2-7 TRBD2 TRBV4-1 NA TGCGCCAGCAGCCAAGTGGGGCGGGAGGGCCTCGAGCAGTACTTC CASSQVGREGLEQYF
TRBJ2-5 TRBD1 TRBV7-2 NA TGTGCCAGCAGCTTGACAGGGGGTAAAGAGACCCAGTACTTC CASSLTGGKETQYF
TRBJ1-1 NA TRBV4-1 NA TGCGCCAGCAGCCAAGATCTAGGCCTCGCGGGCACTGAAGCTTTCTTT CASSQDLGLAGTEAFF
TRBJ1-1 NA TRBV12-5 NA TGTGCTAGTGGTTTGCTCACTGAAGCTTTCTTT CASGLLTEAFF
TRBJ1-5 NA TRBV7-8 few TGTGCCAGCAGCTTAGCGCGGACAGATAATCAGCCCCAGCATTTT CASSLARTDNQPQHF
TRBJ2-5 TRBD2 TRBV7-9 few TGTGCCAGCAGCTTCGGACTAGCGGGGGCCCAGACCCAGTACTTC CASSFGLAGAQTQYF
TRBJ1-6 TRBD1 TRBV7-8 NA TGTGCCAGCAGCCGGACAGGACATTCACCCCTCCACTTT CASSRTGHSPLHF
TRBJ1-2 TRBD1 TRBV7-9 NA TGTGCCAGCAGCCTGACGGACAGGCTTTATGGCTACACCTTC CASSLTDRLYGYTF
TRBJ2-5 TRBD1 TRBV7-2 NA TGTGCCAGCAGCCCCCGGACAGGCCAAGAGACCCAGTACTTC CASSPRTGQETQYF
TRBJ2-1 TRBD2 TRBV5-6 NA TGTGCCAGCATTTTCAGCGGGAGAGCCTACAATGAGCAGTTCTTC CASIFSGRAYNEQFF
TRBJ1-4 NA TRBV2 NA TGTGCCAGCGGGGGCGAGGGTGAGGAAAAACTGTTTTTT CASGGEGEEKLFF
TRBJ1-5 TRBD1 TRBV28 NA TGTGCCAGCAGTTTCAGGGCAGGGGGCTTAAATCAGCCCCAGCATTTT CASSFRAGGLNQPQHF
TRBJ2-5 NA TRBV15 NA TGTGCCACCAGCGAGGGACTGCCTATGGAGACCCAGTACTTC CATSEGLPMETQYF
TRBJ1-3 NA TRBV6-5 NA TGTGCCAGCAGGTCGGACAGCTCTGGAAACACCATATATTTT CASRSDSSGNTIYF
TRBJ2-5 NA TRBV2 NA TGTGCCAGCAGAGAGGGACTTCAAGAGACCCAGTACTTC CASREGLQETQYF
TRBJ2-7 TRBD2 TRBV4-2 NA TGTGCCAGCAGCCCCCGGGCTAGCGGGAGTAGAGGGGTATACGAGCAGTACTTC CASSPRASGSRGVYEQYF
TRBJ2-4 NA TRBV4-1 NA TGCGCCAGCAGCCAGAGGGGGTGGTCAGACATTCAGTACTTC CASSQRGWSDIQYF
TRBJ2-1 TRBD2 TRBV6-1 NA TGTGCCAGCAAACAACTAGCGGGAGGCGGAAATGAGCAGTTCTTC CASKQLAGGGNEQFF
TRBJ2-1 TRBD1 TRBV2 NA TGTGCCACCGAAGGACAGGGGGAGGGTAATGAGCAGTTCTTC CATEGQGEGNEQFF
TRBJ1-3 TRBD1 TRBV30 NA TGTGCCTGGAGGGACAGGCACTCTGGAAACACCATATATTTT CAWRDRHSGNTIYF
TRBJ2-1 TRBD1 TRBV7-3 NA TGTGCCAGCAGTTACCCCGGGACAGGGGGTAATGAGCAGTTCTTC CASSYPGTGGNEQFF